Each of the 18 T cell receptor beta chains below was sequenced from the same sample in a study of blood T cells in healthy people across ages. The use of a sample-barcoded 5' primer and a J-beta primer mix characterized a second PCR of roughly 6 to 11 cycles. TCRdb re-called the 5' RACE reads with MiXCR, one entry per CDR3 protein. In the table there are about 730,000 distinct CDR3 sequences, roughly 44% of which are singletons. Sequencing input: blood. Receptors originate from a woman aged 60-75 years in good health.

The chain joins TRBV7-9 to TRBJ1-2; D uncertain. Trimming took 5 bases from V and 4 from J, leaving 14 bases between them. The CDR3 extends over 14 amino acids. CDR1 is SEHNR, CDR2 FQNEAQ, per germline (reference sequence). The CDR3: CASSVEGRFYGYTF. CDR3 nucleotides: TGTGCCAGCAGCGTAGAGGGCAGGTTCTATGGCTACACCTTC.

This chain connects TRBV20-1 to TRBJ2-3; D may be TRBD2 (6 bases). Looked up from germline, CDR1 is DFQATT and CDR2 is SNEGSKA (reference sequence). The CDR3 length is 13 residues. Trimming removed 7 bases from V and 4 bases from J, with 15 bases in between. Here the CDR3 DNA reads TGCAGTGTCAGGTCCGGGAGAGCAGATACGCAGTATTTT. It specifies CSVRSGRADTQYF.

The genes are TRBV6-5 and TRBJ2-3; D not resolved. V lost 8 bases to trimming and J lost 0 bases, with 9 bases between them. The CDR3 spans 13 residues. In germline, CDR1 is MNHEY, CDR2 SVGAGI. Here the CDR3 DNA reads TGTGCCAGCCATCTTCCTAGCACAGATACGCAGTATTTT. It specifies CASHLPSTDTQYF.

V usage is TRBV28 and J usage is TRBJ1-2; 7 positions match TRBD1. Germline trimming cut 2 bases from V and 4 bases from J; bases unmatched to any gene: 10. In germline, CDR1 is MDHEN, CDR2 SYDVKM. This CDR3 has 16 amino acids. CDR3 nucleotide sequence: TGTGCCAGCAGTTTACCTGGACACCAGGGGGGCTATGGCTACACCTTC. Amino acid sequence: CASSLPGHQGGYGYTF.

The J gene is TRBJ2-3, the V gene TRBV7-2, with D possibly being TRBD1 or TRBD2 (5 bases each). The CDR3 is made up of 15 amino acids. V was trimmed by 5 bases and J by 1 base, leaving 13 bases between them. Germline-derived CDR1 and CDR2 are SGHTA and FQGNSA. The CDR3 here is CASSPGPPGTDTQYF. The CDR3, as DNA: TGTGCCAGCAGCCCGGGGCCCCCGGGCACAGATACGCAGTATTTT.

The J gene is TRBJ2-3, the V gene TRBV5-1; D unclear. The CDR3 length is 14 residues. Looked up from germline, CDR1 is SGHRS and CDR2 is YFSETQ. V dropped 6 bases and J dropped 0 bases, with 11 bases sitting between them. The CDR3 nucleotides read TGCGCCAGCAATTCTCAGAGTAGCACAGATACGCAGTATTTT. This sequence encodes CASNSQSSTDTQYF.

This clonotype has just a few counts. V usage is TRBV10-1 and J usage is TRBJ2-3; a weak D match, TRBD1 (6 bases). CDR1 is WNHNN and CDR2 is SYGVQD in the germline V gene (reference sequence). V dropped 3 bases and J dropped 2 bases, with 12 bases sitting between them. The CDR3 runs to 15 residues. CDR3 bases: TGCGCCAGCAGTGATATACAGGGTACCACAGATACGCAGTATTTT. Amino acid sequence: CASSDIQGTTDTQYF.

This chain connects TRBV5-1 to TRBJ2-1; TRBD2 agrees at 12 bases. From germline, CDR1 is SGHRS and CDR2 YFSETQ. The V and J ends lost 0 bases and 7 bases, in that order; junction bases with no gene match: 5. CDR3 size: 16 residues. The CDR3 loop reads CASSLVLAGGPNEQFF. CDR3 DNA: TGCGCCAGCAGCTTGGTCCTAGCGGGGGGGCCTAATGAGCAGTTCTTC.

This clonotype showed up many times. CDR3 protein: CASSGTGGDSYEQYF. CDR3 sequence (DNA): TGTGCCAGCAGCGGGACAGGGGGCGATTCCTACGAGCAGTACTTC. The chain links TRBV9 to TRBJ2-7; 11 bases align to TRBD1. V gave up 3 bases and J gave up 1 base; unmatched junction bases: 3. The V gene's germline CDR1 is SGDLS and CDR2 YYNGEE. This CDR3 region has 15 residues.

This clonotype has at least ten counts. This chain joins TRBV6-6 and TRBJ2-7; possible D gene TRBD2, 5 bases. The CDR3 runs to 15 residues. Deletions cut 6 bases from V and 2 bases from J, with 17 bases between. CDR1 is MNHNY and CDR2 is SVGAGI in the germline V gene (reference sequence). The CDR3 loop is CASRPTGEVAYEQYF. Written as DNA, the CDR3 is TGTGCCAGCAGACCCACCGGGGAAGTTGCCTACGAGCAGTACTTC.

Many counts were recorded for this clonotype. This rearrangement joins TRBV28 to TRBJ2-7; a possible D gene is TRBD1 (7 bases). Germline V gene sequence: CDR1 MDHEN, CDR2 SYDVKM. Trimming pared 6 bases from V and 0 bases from J, leaving 15 bases between. CDR3 size: 15 residues. The chain's CDR3 is CASSRGDRNSYEQYF. Here the CDR3 DNA reads TGTGCCAGCAGCCGCGGGGACAGAAACTCCTACGAGCAGTACTTC.

This chain uses TRBV7-2 with TRBJ2-3; the match to TRBD2 covers 9 bases. J gave up 4 bases and V 2 bases, and 7 bases lay outside the gene matches. The CDR3 is 16 residues long. Germline V gives CDR1 SGHTA, CDR2 FQGNSA. The DNA for the CDR3 is TGTGCCAGCAGCTTAAAAGCGGGGGGCGGAGCAGATACGCAGTATTTT. Amino acids: CASSLKAGGGADTQYF.

Turning to this clonotype: A much larger clonotype is one base distant, so this may be a read error. The J gene is TRBJ2-4, the V gene TRBV7-2; TRBD1 matches 8 bases. Judging by the DNA end, TRBJ2-7 fits better; the J call may be wrong. Germline V gives CDR1 SGHTA, CDR2 FQGNSA. CDR3 length equals 14 residues. The CDR3 protein is CASSLGTGNSEQYF. CDR3 coding DNA: TGTGCCAGCAGCTTAGGGACAGGGAACTCCGAGCAGTACTTC.

This chain uses TRBV29-1 with TRBJ2-7; the match to TRBD2 covers 9 bases. The CDR3 extends over 14 amino acids. Germline V gene lookup returns CDR1 SQVTM and CDR2 ANQGSEA. J was trimmed by 0 bases and V by 6 bases; bases with no gene match: 6. The CDR3: CSVGTSHLSYEQYF. The DNA of the CDR3 is TGCAGCGTGGGGACTAGCCACCTCTCCTACGAGCAGTACTTC.

This chain connects TRBV28 to TRBJ2-5; 11 positions match TRBD2. V was pared by 6 bases and J by 11 bases, with 14 bases of the junction left unmatched. CDR1 and CDR2 (germline): MDHEN, SYDVKM. This CDR3 has 15 residues. CDR3 loop: CASSTTSGRYSEQYF. DNA for the CDR3: TGTGCCAGCAGCACAACTAGCGGGAGATACAGTGAGCAGTACTTC. The full variable domain, with the rest looked up from reference TRBV28 and TRBJ2-5, is DVKVTQSSRYLVKRTGEKVFLECVQDMDHENMFWYRQDPGLGLRLIYFSYDVKMKEKGDIPEGYSVSREKKERFSLILESASTNQTSMYLCASSTTSGRYSEQYFGPGTRLLVL.

As concerns this clonotype: Since a much larger clone is just one base distant, this may be a read error. The chain employs TRBV4-2 and TRBJ2-1; a weak D match, TRBD1 (5 bases). Between the trimmed V and J ends, which lost 0 bases and 10 bases, there was a span of 13 bases. This CDR3 has 14 residues. From germline, CDR1 is LGHNA and CDR2 YNFKEQ. CDR3 amino acids: CASSQDWQGDEQFF. CDR3 DNA: TGTGCCAGCAGCCAAGATTGGCAGGGCGACGAGCAGTTCTTC.

This clonotype was counted once. The rearrangement links TRBV20-1 to TRBJ2-5, with 10 nucleotides matching TRBD1. The end of the DNA aligns better with TRBJ2-7, so the J call may be wrong. Germline values: CDR1 DFQATT, CDR2 SNEGSKA (reference sequence). The CDR3 is 14 residues long. CDR3 protein: CSARADRGAYEQYF. DNA for the CDR3: TGCAGTGCTAGAGCGGACAGGGGGGCCTACGAGCAGTACTTC.

This clonotype was detected a few times. This chain connects TRBV27 to TRBJ2-1; D might be TRBD1 or TRBD2, each matching 6 bases. Germline V gene lookup returns CDR1 MNHEY and CDR2 SMNVEV (reference sequence). Trimming stripped 4 bases from V and 7 bases from J, with 17 bases between. The CDR3 is made up of 15 amino acids. The CDR3 reads CASSSPGAGTNEQFF. CDR3 bases: TGTGCCAGCAGTTCCCCGGGGGCGGGAACGAATGAGCAGTTCTTC.